The 18 T cell receptor beta chains given below trace back to one sample, sequenced in a study of CD8+CD57+ T cells in acquired aplastic anemia. Investigators profiled TCR beta VDJ and CDR3 from genomic DNA template. Via MiXCR, TCRdb re-called the reads, giving one row per CDR3 protein. The sample has 200,000 to 250,000 distinct CDR3 sequences, roughly 33% seen once; the top ten hold 1% to 1.3%. Specimen: sorted CD4+, CD8+, or CD8+CD57+ T cells (not recorded which) from PBMCs. Every receptor here comes from a human donor in good health, serving as a control.

The chain employs TRBV9 and TRBJ1-1; no clear D. This CDR3 has 14 amino acids. V lost 0 bases, J lost 1 base, and 7 bases lay in between. The germline V gene has CDR1 SGDLS and CDR2 YYNGEE. Here the CDR3 DNA reads TGTGCCAGCAGCGTAGATGGGTGGAACACTGAAGCTTTCTTT. It codes for CASSVDGWNTEAFF.

In this sample, this clonotype turned up a few times. CDR3 in amino acids: CAWNRYQGGQETQYF. The CDR3 DNA follows: TGTGCCTGGAATAGGTATCAGGGCGGTCAAGAGACCCAGTACTTC. The genes are TRBV30 and TRBJ2-5, with a weak D call TRBD1 (5 bases). The germline V gene encodes CDR1 GTSNPN and CDR2 SVGIG (reference sequence). The CDR3 loop spans 15 amino acids. Trimming pared 4 bases from V and 2 bases from J, leaving 17 bases between.

This clonotype was counted many times. This chain joins TRBV5-1 and TRBJ2-5; TRBD1 agrees at 9 bases. Germline V gives CDR1 SGHRS, CDR2 YFSETQ. V lost 3 bases and J lost 5; bases outside the gene matches: 8. This CDR3 is built from 15 residues. The CDR3, as DNA: TGCGCCAGCAGCTCGAGCGGGACAGGGACGGAGACCCAGTACTTC. It encodes CASSSSGTGTETQYF.

The rearrangement joins TRBV10-1 to TRBJ1-5; tentative D call: TRBD1 (6 bases). With 3 bases removed from V and 11 bases from J, the gap between germline ends came to 17 bases. The germline V gene encodes CDR1 WNHNN and CDR2 SYGVQD (reference sequence). The CDR3 spans 14 residues. The CDR3 nucleotides read TGCGCCAGCAGTGACACAGGGAGGGAAGAGACCCAGCATTTT. Translation gives CASSDTGREETQHF.

This clonotype has at least ten counts. The chain has TRBV24-1 and TRBJ2-1; TRBD2 matches 9 bases. CDR1 and CDR2 from the germline V gene are KGHDR and SFDVKD. Unmatched junction bases numbered 15, after V lost 5 bases and J lost 14 bases. This CDR3 contains 15 residues. The CDR3, as DNA: TGTGCCACCAGTGGCCTAGCGGGATTGAACGGTGTTAAGTTCTTC. Translating gives CATSGLAGLNGVKFF.

This clonotype occurred many times. The rearrangement uses TRBV7-9 and TRBJ1-2; D unclear. V gave up 3 bases and J gave up 5 bases, with 7 bases separating them. The CDR3 length is 12 residues. Germline lookup yields CDR1 SEHNR and CDR2 FQNEAQ (reference sequence). CDR3 bases: TGTGCCAGCAGCTTCGTTCAGTATGGCTACACCTTC. Protein product: CASSFVQYGYTF.

The rearrangement links TRBV4-1 to TRBJ2-1; perhaps TRBD1 as D (5 bases). CDR1 is MGHRA and CDR2 is YSYEKL in the germline V gene. The length of the CDR3 is 16 residues. V gave up 3 bases and J gave up 0 bases, with 12 bases separating them. The DNA for the CDR3 is TGCGCCAGCAGCCAGCTGGACATGATCTCCTACAATGAGCAGTTCTTC. Protein: CASSQLDMISYNEQFF.

Many counts were recorded for this clonotype. J is TRBJ1-2 and V is TRBV27; weak D call: TRBD1 (5 bases). Per the germline V gene, CDR1 is MNHEY and CDR2 is SMNVEV (reference sequence). V was shortened by 2 bases and J by 5 bases, with 15 bases between the two germline ends. The CDR3 consists of 15 residues. The CDR3 nucleotides are TGTGCCAGCAGTTTAGTAGGGACGGATCCTTATGGCTACACCTTC. It yields the protein CASSLVGTDPYGYTF.

This clonotype came up a few times. CDR3 residues: CASSSWTDYEQYF. CDR3 nucleotides: TGTGCCAGCAGCTCCTGGACTGATTACGAGCAGTACTTC. The genes are TRBV5-4 and TRBJ2-7; weak D call: TRBD2 (5 bases). This CDR3 contains 13 residues. With 3 bases removed from V and 4 bases from J, the gap between germline ends came to 11 bases. Germline CDR1 is SGHNT and CDR2 is YYREEE (reference sequence).

The chain employs TRBV11-2 and TRBJ2-3; 13 bases align to TRBD2. CDR3 length: 16 residues. The junction had 3 bases not matched to a gene; V was cut back by 5 bases and J by 1 base. CDR1 and CDR2 from the germline V gene are SGHAT and FQNNGV. CDR3 DNA sequence: TGTGCCAGCAGCCCCGGACTAGCGGGGGGCACAGATACGCAGTATTTT. It is translated as CASSPGLAGGTDTQYF.

This rearrangement joins TRBV30 to TRBJ2-1, with 12 bases aligning to TRBD2. The CDR3 sequence is 14 residues long. V was clipped by 3 bases and J by 6 bases; unmatched bases: 3. The germline gives CDR1 GTSNPN, CDR2 SVGIG (reference sequence). The chain's CDR3 is CAWSGLAGLNEQFF. DNA of the CDR3: TGTGCCTGGAGCGGACTAGCGGGGCTCAATGAGCAGTTCTTC.

This clonotype came up many times. V gene TRBV6-1 combines with J gene TRBJ2-7; no clear D gene. Trimming pared 10 bases from V and 0 bases from J, leaving 7 bases between. Germline V gives CDR1 MNHNS, CDR2 SASEGT. The CDR3 length is 11 residues. This CDR3 is CATADSYEQYF. As DNA, the CDR3 is TGTGCCACCGCGGACTCCTACGAGCAGTACTTC.

This clonotype was seen ten or more times. The rearrangement joins TRBV28 to TRBJ1-2; no clear D. V was clipped by 1 base and J by 8 bases, with 14 bases between them. CDR3 length: 14 amino acids. The germline gives CDR1 MDHEN, CDR2 SYDVKM. The CDR3: CASSLSSFGGGYTF. CDR3 DNA sequence: TGTGCCAGCAGTTTATCTTCGTTCGGTGGCGGCTACACCTTC.

This rearrangement joins TRBV2 to TRBJ2-7, with 8 bases identical to TRBD1. CDR3 length: 13 amino acids. Germline V gene lookup returns CDR1 SNHLY and CDR2 FYNNEI. Trimming removed 10 bases from V and 4 bases from J; junction bases left unmatched: 9. In DNA form, the CDR3 reads TGTGCCATCTCATCCGGACAGGGATACGAGCAGTACTTC. Translation gives CAISSGQGYEQYF.

This clonotype was detected a few times. This sequence joins TRBV4-2 and TRBJ1-5; no firm D call. Deletions cut 5 bases from V and 0 bases from J, with 8 bases between. CDR3 length: 14 amino acids. CDR1 LGHNA and CDR2 YNFKEQ come from the germline V gene. CDR3 coding DNA: TGTGCCAGCAGCGGCGGCTATAGCAATCAGCCCCAGCATTTT. Protein: CASSGGYSNQPQHF.

The genes are TRBV7-9 and TRBJ2-7, with 10 nucleotides matching TRBD1. The CDR3 loop spans 14 amino acids. V shed 5 bases, J shed 6 bases, and the junction held 7 bases outside the gene matches. CDR1 is SEHNR, CDR2 FQNEAQ, per germline (reference sequence). CDR3 in DNA: TGTGCCAGCAGCCAGACCGGGACAGGGGCCGAGCAGTACTTC. Residues: CASSQTGTGAEQYF. The full variable domain, with the rest looked up from reference TRBV7-9 and TRBJ2-7, is DTGVSQNPRHKITKRGQNVTFRCDPISEHNRLYWYRQTLGQGPEFLTYFQNEAQLEKSRLLSDRFSAERPKGSFSTLEIQRTEQGDSAMYLCASSQTGTGAEQYFGPGTRLTVT.

The V and J genes are TRBV30 and TRBJ1-3; perhaps TRBD1 as D (5 bases). The germline CDR1 and CDR2 sequences are GTSNPN and SVGIG (reference sequence). V lost 0 bases, J lost 3 bases, and 9 bases lay in between. The CDR3 runs 14 residues. CDR3 nucleotides: TGTGCCTGGAGTGTGGGGACGGATGGAAACACCATATATTTT. This gives the protein CAWSVGTDGNTIYF.

This clonotype has only a few counts. The chain is built from TRBV6-1 and TRBJ2-5, with D perhaps TRBD1 or TRBD2 (5 bases each). V was cut by 4 bases and J by 6 bases, with 12 bases left in between. The CDR3 has 13 residues. Looked up from germline, CDR1 is MNHNS and CDR2 is SASEGT. The CDR3 coding sequence is TGTGCCAGCAGTGCGGTATCGGGACAGACCCAGTACTTC. As protein: CASSAVSGQTQYF.